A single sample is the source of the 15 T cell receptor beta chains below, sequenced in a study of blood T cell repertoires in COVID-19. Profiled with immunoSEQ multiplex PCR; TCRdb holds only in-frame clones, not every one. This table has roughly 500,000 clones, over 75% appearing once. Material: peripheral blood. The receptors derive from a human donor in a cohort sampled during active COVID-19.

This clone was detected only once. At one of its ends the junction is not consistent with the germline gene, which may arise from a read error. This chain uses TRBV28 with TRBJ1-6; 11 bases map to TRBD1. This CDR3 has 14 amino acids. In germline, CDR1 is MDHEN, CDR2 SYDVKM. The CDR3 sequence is CASSSGTGGSSLHF. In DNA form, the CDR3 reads TGTGCCAGCAGTTCCGGGACAGGGGGTTCATCCCTCCACTTT.

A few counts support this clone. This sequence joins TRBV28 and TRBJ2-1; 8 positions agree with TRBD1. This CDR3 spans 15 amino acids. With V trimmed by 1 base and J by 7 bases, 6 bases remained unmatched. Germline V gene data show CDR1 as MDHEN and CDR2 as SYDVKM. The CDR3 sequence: CASSLYGRGLNEQFF. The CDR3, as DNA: TGTGCCAGCAGTTTATACGGCAGGGGGCTGAATGAGCAGTTCTTC.

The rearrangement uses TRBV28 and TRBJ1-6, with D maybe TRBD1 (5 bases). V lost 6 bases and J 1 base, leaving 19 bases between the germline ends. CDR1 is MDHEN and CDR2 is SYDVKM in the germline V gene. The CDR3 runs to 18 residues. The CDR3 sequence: CASRVGRQVGSYNSPLHF. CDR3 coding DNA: TGTGCCAGCAGGGTGGGGCGGCAGGTTGGATCCTATAATTCACCCCTCCACTTT.

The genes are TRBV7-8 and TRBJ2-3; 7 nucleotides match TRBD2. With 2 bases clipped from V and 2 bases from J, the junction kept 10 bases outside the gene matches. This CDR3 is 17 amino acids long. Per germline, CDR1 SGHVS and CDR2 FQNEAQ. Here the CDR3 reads CASSLYQRGLNTDTQYF. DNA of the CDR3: TGTGCCAGCAGCTTATATCAGCGGGGCCTCAACACAGATACGCAGTATTTT. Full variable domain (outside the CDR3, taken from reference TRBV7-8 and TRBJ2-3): GAGVSQSPRYKVAKRGQDVALRCDPISGHVSLFWYQQALGQGPEFLTYFQNEAQLDKSGLPSDRFFAERPEGSVSTLKIQRTQQEDSAVYLCASSLYQRGLNTDTQYFGPGTRLTVL.

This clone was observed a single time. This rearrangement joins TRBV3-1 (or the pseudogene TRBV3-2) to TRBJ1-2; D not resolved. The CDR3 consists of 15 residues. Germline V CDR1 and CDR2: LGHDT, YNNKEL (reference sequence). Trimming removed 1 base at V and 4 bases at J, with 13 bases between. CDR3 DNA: TGTGCCAGCAGCCAAGTATTTCGGAGGGCCTATGGCTACACCTTC. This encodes CASSQVFRRAYGYTF.

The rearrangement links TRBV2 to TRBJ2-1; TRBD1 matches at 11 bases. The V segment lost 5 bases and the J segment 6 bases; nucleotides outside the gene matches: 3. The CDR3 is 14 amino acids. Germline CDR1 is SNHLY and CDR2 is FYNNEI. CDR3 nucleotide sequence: TGTGCCAGCAGTCTTGGGACAGGGGGCAATGAGCAGTTCTTC. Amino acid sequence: CASSLGTGGNEQFF.

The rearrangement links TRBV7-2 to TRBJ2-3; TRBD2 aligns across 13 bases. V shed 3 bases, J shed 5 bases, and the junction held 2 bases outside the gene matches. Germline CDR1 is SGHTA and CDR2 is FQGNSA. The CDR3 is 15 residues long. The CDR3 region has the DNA TGTGCCAGCAGCTTTAGGACTAGCGGGAGAGATACGCAGTATTTT. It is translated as CASSFRTSGRDTQYF.

The CDR3 coding sequence is TGCGCCAGCAGTGAGTCCGTGACAGGGTACGAGCAGTACTTC. Amino acid sequence: CASSESVTGYEQYF. The rearrangement links TRBV10-2 to TRBJ2-7; 7 positions match TRBD1. V lost 0 bases to trimming and J lost 4 bases; unmatched junction nucleotides: 3. Germline V gene sequence: CDR1 WSHSY, CDR2 SAAADI. This CDR3 has 14 amino acids.

For the CDR3, the DNA is TGTGCCAGCTCACAACTTAGGGAGGCTCAGCCCCAGCATTTT. It translates to CASSQLREAQPQHF. The chain joins TRBV18 to TRBJ1-5; D gene ambiguous. V was clipped by 4 bases and J by 6 bases, with 13 bases between them. This CDR3 contains 14 residues. Germline V gives CDR1 KGHSH, CDR2 LQKENI.

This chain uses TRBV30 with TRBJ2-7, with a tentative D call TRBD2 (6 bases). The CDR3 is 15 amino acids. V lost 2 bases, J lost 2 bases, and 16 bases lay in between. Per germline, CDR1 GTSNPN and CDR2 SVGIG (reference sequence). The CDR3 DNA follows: TGTGCCTGGAGTATTGGGGACTCGGGCGCCTACGAGCAGTACTTC. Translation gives CAWSIGDSGAYEQYF.

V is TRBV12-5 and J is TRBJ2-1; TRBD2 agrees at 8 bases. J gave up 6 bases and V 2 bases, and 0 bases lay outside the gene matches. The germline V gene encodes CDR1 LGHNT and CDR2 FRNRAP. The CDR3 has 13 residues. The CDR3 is CASGLTSGNEQFF. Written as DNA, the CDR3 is TGTGCTAGTGGTTTGACTAGCGGCAATGAGCAGTTCTTC.

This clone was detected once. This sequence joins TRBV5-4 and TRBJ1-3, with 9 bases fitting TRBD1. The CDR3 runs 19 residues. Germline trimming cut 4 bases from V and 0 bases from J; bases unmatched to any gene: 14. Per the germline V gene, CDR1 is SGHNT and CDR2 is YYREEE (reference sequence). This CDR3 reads CASSLRTGALTVSGNTIYF. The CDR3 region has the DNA TGTGCCAGCAGCCTGCGGACAGGGGCGCTAACCGTCTCTGGAAACACCATATATTTT.

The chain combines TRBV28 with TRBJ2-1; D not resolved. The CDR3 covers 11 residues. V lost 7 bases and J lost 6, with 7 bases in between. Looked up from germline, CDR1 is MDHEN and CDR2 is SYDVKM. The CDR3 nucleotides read TGTGCCAGCACTCCCGGCAATGAGCAGTTCTTC. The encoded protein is CASTPGNEQFF. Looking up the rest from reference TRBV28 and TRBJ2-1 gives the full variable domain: DVKVTQSSRYLVKRTGEKVFLECVQDMDHENMFWYRQDPGLGLRLIYFSYDVKMKEKGDIPEGYSVSREKKERFSLILESASTNQTSMYLCASTPGNEQFFGPGTRLTVL.

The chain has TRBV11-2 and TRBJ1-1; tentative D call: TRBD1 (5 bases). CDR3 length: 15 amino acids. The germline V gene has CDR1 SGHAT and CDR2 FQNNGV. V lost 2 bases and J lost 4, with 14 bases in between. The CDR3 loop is CASSLLTGMRTEAFF. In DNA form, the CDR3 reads TGTGCCAGCAGCTTACTCACAGGAATGCGCACTGAAGCTTTCTTT.

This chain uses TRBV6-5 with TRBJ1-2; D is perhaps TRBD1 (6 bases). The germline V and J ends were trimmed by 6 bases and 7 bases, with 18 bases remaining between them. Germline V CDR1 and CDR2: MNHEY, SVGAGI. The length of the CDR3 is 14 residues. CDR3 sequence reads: CASSLSRQGFGYTF. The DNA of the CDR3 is TGTGCCAGCAGCCTCTCGCGGCAGGGGTTTGGCTACACCTTC.